Below are 21 T cell receptor beta chains sequenced from a single sample in a study of blood T cell repertoires in COVID-19. Only in-frame clones appear in the TCRdb table, and some are missing; sequencing was by immunoSEQ multiplex PCR. This table has tens of thousands of clones, about four fifths appearing once. Source material: peripheral blood. Every receptor here comes from a man aged 60 to 69 with acute or convalescent COVID-19.

The gene calls are TRBV6-5 and TRBJ1-2; perhaps TRBD1 as D (6 bases). The CDR3 is 16 residues long. Germline assignment: CDR1 MNHEY and CDR2 SVGAGI. The V end lost 2 bases, the J end lost 2 bases, and 15 bases lay between the germline ends. As DNA, the CDR3 is TGTGCCAGCAGTTACACGGTCGGGGGGCAGAACTATGGCTACACCTTC. This codes for CASSYTVGGQNYGYTF.

This chain joins TRBV10-1 and TRBJ1-4; possibly TRBD1 for D (5 bases). The CDR3 has 12 residues. V gave up 8 bases and J gave up 6 bases, with 10 bases separating them. Germline V gives CDR1 WNHNN, CDR2 SYGVQD (reference sequence). CDR3 nucleotide sequence: TGCGCCAGCCGAAAAGGGGATGAAAAACTGTTTTTT. This translates into CASRKGDEKLFF.

The chain uses TRBV6-5 and TRBJ2-3; no clear D. The CDR3 length is 12 residues. The V gene lost 5 bases and the J gene lost 6 bases, with 9 bases spanning the gap. Germline lookup yields CDR1 MNHEY and CDR2 SVGAGI. DNA for the CDR3: TGTGCCAGCAGTCCGGAGTCGGATACGCAGTATTTT. Its translation: CASSPESDTQYF.

V and J are TRBV7-2 and TRBJ2-3; 10 bases align to TRBD2. Germline trimming cut 3 bases from V and 5 bases from J; bases unmatched to any gene: 2. The CDR3 consists of 14 residues. Germline V CDR1 and CDR2: SGHTA, FQGNSA. The CDR3 loop is CASSFSGGIDTQYF. The CDR3 DNA sequence: TGTGCCAGCAGCTTTAGCGGGGGGATAGATACGCAGTATTTT. Complete variable domain (other parts from reference TRBV7-2 and TRBJ2-3): GAGVSQSPSNKVTEKGKDVELRCDPISGHTALYWYRQSLGQGLEFLIYFQGNSAPDKSGLPSDRFSAERTGGSVSTLTIQRTQQEDSAVYLCASSFSGGIDTQYFGPGTRLTVL.

Details on this clone: This CDR3 is also generated by other DNA sequences in the sample. The chain carries TRBV12-3 or TRBV12-4 and TRBJ2-7; D ambiguous. The CDR3 loop spans 12 amino acids. Trimming left V 2 bases short and J 4 bases short, with 6 bases between. CDR3 in amino acids: CASSLRAYEQYF. Written as DNA, the CDR3 is TGTGCCAGCAGTTTACGAGCGTACGAGCAGTACTTC.

The chain couples TRBV7-2 to TRBJ1-2; 8 bases agree with TRBD1. CDR3 length: 18 amino acids. Germline lookup yields CDR1 SGHTA and CDR2 FQGNSA. Germline trimming cut 0 bases from V and 2 bases from J; bases unmatched to any gene: 11. The CDR3 protein is CASSLAPTGGSKNYGYTF. CDR3 nucleotide sequence: TGTGCCAGCAGCTTAGCGCCCACAGGGGGTTCGAAAAACTATGGCTACACCTTC.

The rearrangement links TRBV5-5 to TRBJ1-1; D not resolved. V was clipped by 4 bases and J by 8 bases, with 15 bases between them. Germline V CDR1 and CDR2: SGHKS, YYEKEE (reference sequence). The CDR3 totals 13 residues. The chain's CDR3 is CASSPRTGYEAFF. The CDR3 DNA sequence: TGTGCCAGCAGCCCAAGGACTGGGTACGAAGCTTTCTTT.

V gene TRBV11-2 combines with J gene TRBJ2-7; TRBD2 matches 8 bases. The germline gives CDR1 SGHAT, CDR2 FQNNGV. The V segment lost 4 bases and the J segment 6 bases; nucleotides outside the gene matches: 8. This CDR3 spans 14 amino acids. The CDR3 loop reads CASSYLSGRGEQYF. For the CDR3, the DNA is TGTGCCAGCAGCTACCTCAGCGGGAGAGGCGAGCAGTACTTC.

This clone came up a few times. The V and J genes are TRBV5-4 and TRBJ1-1; 9 nucleotides align to TRBD1. Germline-derived CDR1 and CDR2 are SGHNT and YYREEE (reference sequence). CDR3 length equals 15 residues. Germline trimming cut 3 bases from V and 2 bases from J; bases unmatched to any gene: 5. DNA for the CDR3: TGTGCCAGCAGCTGGGGACAGGGTGGTAACACTGAAGCTTTCTTT. Translation: CASSWGQGGNTEAFF.

The V and J genes are TRBV28 and TRBJ1-2; TRBD1 matches at 8 bases. Germline V CDR1 and CDR2: MDHEN, SYDVKM. This CDR3 region has 16 residues. V lost 3 bases and J lost 0; bases outside the gene matches: 6. The CDR3 sequence is CASSLGGQGANYGYTF. The CDR3 DNA follows: TGTGCCAGCAGTTTGGGTGGACAGGGAGCTAACTATGGCTACACCTTC.

V gene TRBV6-6 combines with J gene TRBJ2-3; TRBD1 is a possible D gene (6 bases). V lost 6 bases and J 2 bases, leaving 12 bases between the germline ends. There are 14 residues in the CDR3. Germline V gene data show CDR1 as MNHNY and CDR2 as SVGAGI (reference sequence). CDR3 amino acids: CASRLGHPTDTQYF. The CDR3 DNA reads as TGTGCCAGCAGACTGGGACACCCCACAGATACGCAGTATTTT.

CDR3 in amino acids: CASNPDRGDTQYF. The CDR3 DNA is TGTGCCAGCAACCCGGACAGGGGAGATACGCAGTATTTT. The chain uses TRBV12-3 or TRBV12-4 and TRBJ2-3; 9 bases map to TRBD1. The CDR3 totals 13 residues. J gave up 5 bases and V 7 bases, and 4 bases lay outside the gene matches.

CDR3 in amino acids: CASSYGTENEKLFF. Here the CDR3 DNA reads TGTGCCAGCAGCTACGGGACAGAGAATGAAAAACTGTTTTTT. This sequence joins TRBV7-9 and TRBJ1-4; 7 bases align to TRBD1. There are 14 residues in the CDR3. Trimming cost V 4 bases and J 5 bases; bases outside gene matches: 4. CDR1 and CDR2 from the germline V gene are SEHNR and FQNEAQ (reference sequence).

This chain links TRBV5-8 with TRBJ1-2, with 10 bases identical to TRBD1. There are 15 residues in the CDR3. The J segment lost 7 bases and the V segment lost 4 bases, leaving 10 bases of the junction unmatched. CDR1 SGHTS and CDR2 YDEGEE come from the germline V gene. This chain's CDR3 is CASSTRTGGGSGYTF. The CDR3, as DNA: TGTGCCAGCAGCACGAGGACAGGGGGAGGTAGTGGCTACACCTTC.

This rearrangement joins TRBV19 to TRBJ2-7; 7 nucleotides align to TRBD2. Trimming took 8 bases from V and 4 from J; bases not matched to a gene: 8. The CDR3 is 13 residues long. Germline V lookup: CDR1 LNHDA, CDR2 SQIVND (reference sequence). The CDR3 here is CASSAGVAYEQYF. The CDR3 DNA sequence: TGTGCCAGTTCCGCGGGAGTTGCTTACGAGCAGTACTTC.

This rearrangement joins TRBV7-2 to TRBJ1-2, with unresolved D. The CDR3 is 13 amino acids. Germline-derived CDR1 and CDR2 are SGHTA and FQGNSA. V was clipped by 1 base and J by 2 bases, with 5 bases between them. The CDR3 spells CASSLDTNYGYTF. The CDR3, as DNA: TGTGCCAGCAGCTTAGACACAAACTATGGCTACACCTTC.

This chain joins TRBV7-9 and TRBJ1-2; TRBD1 matches 8 bases. CDR3 length: 17 residues. CDR1 and CDR2 (germline): SEHNR, FQNEAQ (reference sequence). With 7 bases clipped from V and 0 bases from J, the junction kept 13 bases outside the gene matches. The CDR3 bases are TGTGCCAGCAACCCGACCCCAGGGGGCAGGGCTAACTATGGCTACACCTTC. This encodes CASNPTPGGRANYGYTF.

The J gene is TRBJ2-2, the V gene TRBV28, with 10 bases that match TRBD2. CDR3 size: 17 residues. J lost 0 bases, V lost 5 bases, and 6 bases had no gene match. CDR1 is MDHEN, CDR2 SYDVKM, per germline. CDR3 nucleotides: TGTGCCAGCAGTCTGACTAGCGGGCACGCGAACACCGGGGAGCTGTTTTTT. Its protein product is CASSLTSGHANTGELFF.

V gene TRBV12-3 or TRBV12-4 combines with J gene TRBJ1-1; D may be TRBD1 (6 bases). CDR3 size: 11 residues. V was cut by 5 bases and J by 8 bases, with 9 bases left in between. CDR3 amino acids: CASSLQGEAFF. DNA for the CDR3: TGTGCCAGCAGTCTCCAGGGGGAAGCTTTCTTT.

The chain employs TRBV6-5 and TRBJ2-2; 9 nucleotides align to TRBD1. The CDR3 runs 15 residues. V lost 6 bases to trimming and J lost 6 bases; unmatched junction nucleotides: 8. CDR1 MNHEY and CDR2 SVGAGI come from the germline V gene. CDR3 residues: CASRPGTGRPGELFF. The CDR3 DNA reads as TGTGCCAGCAGGCCCGGGACAGGGAGGCCCGGGGAGCTGTTTTTT.

The V and J genes are TRBV19 and TRBJ1-5, with 7 bases fitting TRBD1. Germline V gene sequence: CDR1 LNHDA, CDR2 SQIVND (reference sequence). The CDR3 loop spans 15 amino acids. The J segment lost 3 bases and the V segment lost 6 bases, leaving 8 bases of the junction unmatched. CDR3 in DNA: TGTGCCAGTAGGTTAAGGGGGCAACCCAATCAGCCCCAGCATTTT. Protein sequence: CASRLRGQPNQPQHF.